A single sample is the source of the 13 T cell receptor beta chains below, sequenced in a study of T cell repertoires in cytomegalovirus infection. For these receptors, no antigen is known. TCRdb redid the calling of the reads with MiXCR, one entry per CDR3 protein. Of 600,000 to 700,000 distinct CDR3 sequences in the sample, roughly 30% were seen once. Sample: cultured PBMCs, taken from culture after CMV antigen stimulation. Source of these receptors: a human donor in good health (CMV status not recorded). Some clones in this sample may be carry-over from other donors' samples.

This chain joins TRBV7-6 and TRBJ2-7; TRBD2 agrees at 7 bases. This CDR3 spans 14 amino acids. Germline loops: CDR1 SGHVS, CDR2 FNYEAQ. The V segment lost 1 base and the J segment 5 bases; nucleotides outside the gene matches: 5. The CDR3 loop is CASSLVARGDEQYF. The CDR3 region has the DNA TGTGCCAGCAGCTTAGTAGCCCGGGGGGACGAGCAGTACTTC.

The chain carries TRBV7-9 and TRBJ2-2, with a weak D call TRBD1 (6 bases). Between the trimmed V and J ends, which lost 5 bases and 9 bases, there was a span of 10 bases. The CDR3 is 12 residues long. Germline lookup yields CDR1 SEHNR and CDR2 FQNEAQ (reference sequence). The CDR3 spells CASSHTGWELFF. In nucleotides, the CDR3 is TGTGCCAGCAGCCATACAGGGTGGGAGCTGTTTTTT.

For this clonotype: Compared with germline, one end of the junction differs, possibly owing to a read error. J is TRBJ2-1 and V is TRBV4-1; D unresolved. Germline V CDR1 and CDR2: MGHRA, YSYEKL. The CDR3 extends over 15 amino acids. This chain's CDR3 is CSSSQAGLGSDEQFF. The CDR3 DNA reads TGCTCCAGCAGCCAAGCAGGCCTGGGGTCCGATGAGCAGTTCTTC.

This rearrangement joins TRBV20-1 to TRBJ2-3; 8 bases are shared with TRBD1. With V trimmed by 3 bases and J by 0 bases, 2 bases remained unmatched. This CDR3 has 14 residues. The germline gives CDR1 DFQATT, CDR2 SNEGSKA (reference sequence). The CDR3 is CSASRGPSTDTQYF. The CDR3, as DNA: TGCAGTGCTAGCAGGGGGCCTAGCACAGATACGCAGTATTTT.

The chain combines TRBV12-5 with TRBJ1-1; 8 bases are a match to TRBD1. The germline gives CDR1 LGHNT, CDR2 FRNRAP. The CDR3 loop spans 16 amino acids. The ends lost 1 base at V and 2 bases at J; junction bases unmatched: 6. CDR3 DNA sequence: TGTGCTAGTGGTTTGGGCACGACAGGGGTAAACACTGAAGCTTTCTTT. This gives the protein CASGLGTTGVNTEAFF.

The sample holds a few counts of this clonotype. This rearrangement joins TRBV27 to TRBJ2-5, with TRBD2 identical over 12 bases. The germline V gene encodes CDR1 MNHEY and CDR2 SMNVEV (reference sequence). Losses at the gene ends were 8 bases for V and 5 bases for J; bases not matched to a gene: 6. This CDR3 has 14 residues. The CDR3 sequence: CASGLAGSLETQYF. CDR3 nucleotide sequence: TGTGCCAGCGGACTAGCGGGGTCTTTGGAGACCCAGTACTTC.

The J gene is TRBJ1-6, the V gene TRBV7-4; no definite D call. Germline CDR1 is SGHVT and CDR2 is SQSDAQ. Trimming removed 7 bases from V and 6 bases from J, with 7 bases in between. The CDR3 covers 12 residues. For the CDR3, the DNA is TGTGCCAGCACCCGCGCTAATTCACCCCTCCACTTT. Translating gives CASTRANSPLHF.

V usage is TRBV28 and J usage is TRBJ1-1; D is unclear. V shed 2 bases and J shed 4 bases, with 11 bases lying between them. The CDR3 consists of 14 residues. CDR1 is MDHEN, CDR2 SYDVKM, per germline. The DNA of the CDR3 is TGTGCCAGCAGTTTAATTGGTATCCGCACTGAAGCTTTCTTT. Its translation is CASSLIGIRTEAFF. Supplemented by reference TRBV28 and TRBJ1-1, the full variable domain reads DVKVTQSSRYLVKRTGEKVFLECVQDMDHENMFWYRQDPGLGLRLIYFSYDVKMKEKGDIPEGYSVSREKKERFSLILESASTNQTSMYLCASSLIGIRTEAFFGQGTRLTVV.

V usage is TRBV28 and J usage is TRBJ2-7; unclear D gene. This CDR3 has 16 residues. The germline CDR1 and CDR2 sequences are MDHEN and SYDVKM. V was trimmed by 5 bases and J by 3 bases, leaving 20 bases between them. This CDR3 reads CASSPMTARLDYEQYF. The CDR3 nucleotides read TGTGCCAGCAGTCCGATGACGGCTAGATTAGACTACGAGCAGTACTTC.

This clonotype came up many times. This chain joins TRBV11-3 and TRBJ1-6; possible D gene TRBD1, 5 bases. Trimming took off 1 base at V and 7 bases at J, with 8 bases between the two ends. The CDR3 loop spans 14 amino acids. Germline V CDR1 and CDR2: SGHNT, YENEEA. Here the CDR3 DNA reads TGTGCCAGCAGCTTAGGGGGGTCGAATTCACCCCTCCACTTT. This translates into CASSLGGSNSPLHF.

The CDR3 sequence is CASSPWTGNQPQHF. The CDR3 region has the DNA TGTGCCAGCAGTCCCTGGACAGGGAACCAGCCCCAGCATTTT. This chain links TRBV27 with TRBJ1-5, with TRBD1 matching 8 bases. V lost 5 bases to trimming and J lost 7 bases; unmatched junction nucleotides: 7. The CDR3 sequence is 14 residues long. Germline V gene sequence: CDR1 MNHEY, CDR2 SMNVEV (reference sequence).

This clonotype was observed at least ten times. V gene TRBV7-2 combines with J gene TRBJ1-1; no clear D. The CDR3 sequence is 11 residues long. V was cut by 2 bases and J by 11 bases, with 9 bases left in between. Looked up from germline, CDR1 is SGHTA and CDR2 is FQGNSA. The DNA of the CDR3 is TGTGCCAGCAGCTTATATGTAGTGGCTTTCTTT. Translated, it gives CASSLYVVAFF.

The rearrangement joins TRBV24-1 to TRBJ2-7; unclear D gene. The CDR3 totals 14 residues. V shed 3 bases and J shed 2 bases, with 10 bases lying between them. Looked up from germline, CDR1 is KGHDR and CDR2 is SFDVKD. As DNA, the CDR3 is TGTGCCACCAGTGATATTACCAACCCCTACGAGCAGTACTTC. It yields the protein CATSDITNPYEQYF.